The entry below gives a single T cell receptor beta chain sequence along with its context. Its target is not known. There are 14 residues in the CDR3. Germline-derived CDR1 and CDR2 are SGHNT and YYREEE (reference sequence). V gave up 0 bases and J gave up 7 bases, with 14 bases separating them. 60 Vbeta and 13 Jbeta primers were used in PCR. Sequencing used immunoSEQ multiplex PCR; TCRdb keeps in-frame clones, though not all of them. The sample has about 140,000 clones, over 80% seen once; the top ten hold roughly 3.4%. The data derive from a study of cytomegalovirus exposure and HLA in healthy donors. General study findings and limits: Versus the approximately 670-donor mean, an Asian-associated ancestry cluster reportedly showed fewer N-insertions in a later analysis.

The clonotype originates from a male donor in good health and CMV-seronegative. The rearrangement joins TRBV5-4 to TRBJ2-7, with D maybe TRBD1 (5 bases). The specimen sequenced was PBMCs. The CDR3 here is CASSLDSRVDEQYF. In DNA form, the CDR3 reads TGTGCCAGCAGCTTGGATAGCAGGGTTGATGAGCAGTACTTC.